The 13 T cell receptor beta chains in this list originate from one sample, sequenced in a study of response to subunit inactivated influenza vaccine. A single record per CDR3 protein comes from TCRdb applying MiXCR to the RT-PCR reads. The sample lists about 650,000 distinct CDR3 sequences, 15% to 18% occurring once. This sample comprised PBMCs from blood, obtained 11 to 12 days after vaccination. The receptors originated from a man aged 50-60 years who received an inactivated influenza vaccine.

The chain recombines TRBV2 with TRBJ2-5, with a possible D match to TRBD1 (6 bases). The CDR3 sequence is 15 residues long. Germline assignment: CDR1 SNHLY and CDR2 FYNNEI. The V gene lost 7 bases and the J gene lost 1 base, with 16 bases spanning the gap. The DNA of the CDR3 is TGTGCCAGCAAGCTCTCCTTAGGGGGCCAAGAGACCCAGTACTTC. Translated: CASKLSLGGQETQYF.

This clonotype occurred a few times. V gene TRBV28 combines with J gene TRBJ2-1; 8 bases are a match to TRBD2. CDR1 is MDHEN, CDR2 SYDVKM, per germline. Trimming removed 5 bases from V and 4 bases from J; junction bases left unmatched: 7. This CDR3 contains 15 residues. The CDR3 sequence is CASSGSGKLYNEQFF. CDR3 DNA sequence: TGTGCCAGCAGTGGTAGCGGGAAATTGTACAATGAGCAGTTCTTC.

This clonotype was recorded a few times. This rearrangement joins TRBV2 to TRBJ2-7; TRBD1 agrees at 7 bases. The CDR3 covers 14 residues. Germline CDR1 reads SNHLY; CDR2 reads FYNNEI. J was trimmed by 6 bases and V by 2 bases; bases with no gene match: 7. The CDR3 sequence: CASSETMTGSEQYF. CDR3 nucleotide sequence: TGTGCCAGCAGTGAAACAATGACAGGGAGCGAGCAGTACTTC.

This clonotype was found many times. This sequence joins TRBV4-1 and TRBJ1-1; D remains ambiguous. Germline V gene lookup returns CDR1 MGHRA and CDR2 YSYEKL. Deletions cut 0 bases from V and 0 bases from J, with 8 bases between. The CDR3 has 15 residues. The CDR3 loop is CASSQDLRVNTEAFF. The DNA of the CDR3 is TGCGCCAGCAGCCAAGATCTCAGAGTGAACACTGAAGCTTTCTTT.

The sample holds a few counts of this clonotype. A much larger clone is a single base away; this may be a read error. The V call is TRBV7-9, the J call TRBJ2-3, with a possible D match to TRBD2 (6 bases). There are 12 residues in the CDR3. The germline V gene encodes CDR1 SEHNR and CDR2 FQNEAQ (reference sequence). V was cut by 11 bases and J by 0 bases, with 9 bases left in between. The chain's CDR3 is CAAGTSTDTQYF. The CDR3 DNA follows: TGTGCCGCCGGGACTAGCACAGATACGCAGTATTTT.

This rearrangement joins TRBV5-1 to TRBJ2-3, with 12 bases fitting TRBD2. Trimming at V came to 2 bases and at J to 10 bases, leaving 11 bases not matched to a gene. The CDR3 has 16 amino acids. In germline, CDR1 is SGHRS, CDR2 YFSETQ. The CDR3 DNA is TGCGCCAGCAGCTTATCGGCTAGCGGGAGGGGGAATTCGCAGTATTTT. Its protein product is CASSLSASGRGNSQYF.

This clonotype was seen only a few times. One junction end disagrees with the germline gene, perhaps due to a read error. The chain carries TRBV3-1 and TRBJ1-2, with no clear D. The germline CDR1 and CDR2 sequences are LGHDT and YNNKEL (reference sequence). This CDR3 has 15 amino acids. CDR3 coding DNA: TGTGCAAGCAGCCCCGGAAACATCCCGGGCTATGGCTACACCTTC. Translated: CASSPGNIPGYGYTF.

The V call is TRBV6-5, the J call TRBJ2-3; no clear D gene. Germline V gives CDR1 MNHEY, CDR2 SVGAGI. V was trimmed by 2 bases and J by 0 bases, leaving 6 bases between them. This CDR3 has 14 amino acids. Here the CDR3 reads CASSYHPSTDTQYF. DNA of the CDR3: TGTGCCAGCAGTTACCACCCTAGCACAGATACGCAGTATTTT.

This clonotype has a handful of counts. The chain joins TRBV20-1 to TRBJ2-7; 12 nucleotides match TRBD2. Germline-derived CDR1 and CDR2 are DFQATT and SNEGSKA (reference sequence). The CDR3 loop spans 15 amino acids. V shed 6 bases and J 3 bases; nucleotides not matched to a gene: 9. The CDR3: CSAPTSGSIGYEQYF. CDR3 in DNA: TGCAGTGCGCCGACTAGCGGGAGTATAGGCTACGAGCAGTACTTC.

J is TRBJ1-5 and V is TRBV10-3, with D possibly being TRBD1 (6 bases). The CDR3 has 16 amino acids. V lost 0 bases, J lost 7 bases, and 16 bases lay in between. The V gene's germline CDR1 is ENHRY and CDR2 SYGVKD. The CDR3 DNA reads TGTGCCATCAGTGAGTCGATCGGCAGGGGAAACCAGCCCCAGCATTTT. It yields the protein CAISESIGRGNQPQHF.

This clonotype was recorded a few times. The J gene is TRBJ1-1, the V gene TRBV29-1; D unclear. Germline V lookup: CDR1 SQVTM, CDR2 ANQGSEA. Trimming removed 4 bases from V and 6 bases from J, with 12 bases in between. This CDR3 region has 12 residues. CDR3 nucleotides: TGCAGCGTTGGGTCCTTCCGGGCTGAAGCTTTCTTT. Translation: CSVGSFRAEAFF.

The chain carries TRBV28 and TRBJ2-2; D possibly corresponds to TRBD1 (6 bases). V lost 5 bases and J lost 5, with 12 bases in between. In germline, CDR1 is MDHEN, CDR2 SYDVKM. The CDR3 has 14 residues. In DNA, the CDR3 is TGTGCCAGCAGTCACAGGGAAGTGACCGGGGAGCTGTTTTTT. Protein product: CASSHREVTGELFF.

This clonotype has more than one count but fewer than ten. The genes are TRBV5-1 and TRBJ2-7; D is unresolved. With 0 bases removed from V and 5 bases from J, the gap between germline ends came to 15 bases. The V gene's germline CDR1 is SGHRS and CDR2 YFSETQ. The CDR3 has 15 amino acids. The CDR3, as DNA: TGCGCCAGCAGCTTGGACGGACCGCCGATCGACGAGCAGTACTTC. It specifies CASSLDGPPIDEQYF. Full variable domain (rest looked up from reference TRBV5-1 and TRBJ2-7): KAGVTQTPRYLIKTRGQQVTLSCSPISGHRSVSWYQQTPGQGLQFLFEYFSETQRNKGNFPGRFSGRQFSNSRSEMNVSTLELGDSALYLCASSLDGPPIDEQYFGPGTRLTVT.